This T cell receptor (beta chain) was documented in a study of circulating CD8 cells and anti-PD-1 response in melanoma. As for the study in general: Nivolumab was given intravenously at 3 mg/kg every 2 weeks. Responders had complete or partial responses; non-responders had stable or progressive disease. Findings of the study overall: Tumor reactivity was tested by peptide assays on expanded sorted subsets. PD-1 and DPOS subsets showed similar, higher clonality than DNEG.

In its sample, this clonotype ranks as large (0.1 to 1%). The antigen is undetermined. Per germline, CDR1 SNHLY and CDR2 FYNNEI. This CDR3 is 13 amino acids long. Trimming cost V 3 bases and J 3 bases, with 8 bases left between them. Using around 15 ng of total RNA, TCR libraries were made with the QIAseq Immune Repertoire TCR panel. TCRdb recomputed calls from the reads with MiXCR, one row per CDR3 protein. The sample shows about 310 distinct CDR3 sequences, 13% of them seen only once. Live CD3+CD8+TCRalphabeta+ cells were sorted into four subsets by PD-1 and/or TIGIT. The receptor comes from a human donor with melanoma. This specimen was CD8+ T cells from PBMCs, taken at baseline or after one month of anti-PD-1 therapy (not recorded which). The V call is TRBV2, the J call TRBJ1-2; no clear D gene. For the CDR3, the DNA is TGTGCCAGCAGTGATACTACAGACTATGGCTACACCTTC. Protein sequence: CASSDTTDYGYTF. Full variable domain (rest looked up from reference TRBV2 and TRBJ1-2): EPEVTQTPSHQVTQMGQEVILRCVPISNHLYFYWYRQILGQKVEFLVSFYNNEISEKSEIFDDQFSVERPDGSNFTLKIRSTKLEDSAMYFCASSDTTDYGYTFGSGTRLTVV.